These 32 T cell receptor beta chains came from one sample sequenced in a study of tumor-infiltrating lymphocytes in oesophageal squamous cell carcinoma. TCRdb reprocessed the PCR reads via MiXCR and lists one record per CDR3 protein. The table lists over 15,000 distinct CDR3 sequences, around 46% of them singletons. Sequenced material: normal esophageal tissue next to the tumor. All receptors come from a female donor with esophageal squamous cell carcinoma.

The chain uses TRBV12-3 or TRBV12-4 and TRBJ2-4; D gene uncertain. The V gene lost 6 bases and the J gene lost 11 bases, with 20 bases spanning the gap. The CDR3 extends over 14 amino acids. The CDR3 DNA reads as TGTGCCAGCAGCCCAGATCGTAAGGTGGTCGTTCAGTACTTC. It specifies CASSPDRKVVVQYF.

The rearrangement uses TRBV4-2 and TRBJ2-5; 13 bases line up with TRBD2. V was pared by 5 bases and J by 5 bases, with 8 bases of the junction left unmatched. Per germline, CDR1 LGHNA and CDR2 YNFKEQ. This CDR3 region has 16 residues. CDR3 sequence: CASSEKLAGGGETQYF. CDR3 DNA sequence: TGTGCCAGCAGCGAGAAACTAGCGGGGGGGGGGGAGACCCAGTACTTC.

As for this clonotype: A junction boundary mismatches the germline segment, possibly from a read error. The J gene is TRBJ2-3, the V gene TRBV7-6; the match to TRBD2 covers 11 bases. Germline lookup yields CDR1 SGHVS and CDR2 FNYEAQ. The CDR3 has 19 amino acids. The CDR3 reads CASSLASLAGASSTDTQYF. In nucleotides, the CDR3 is TGTGCCAGCAGCTTAGCGTCACTAGCGGGGGCATCTAGCACAGATACGCAGTATTTC.

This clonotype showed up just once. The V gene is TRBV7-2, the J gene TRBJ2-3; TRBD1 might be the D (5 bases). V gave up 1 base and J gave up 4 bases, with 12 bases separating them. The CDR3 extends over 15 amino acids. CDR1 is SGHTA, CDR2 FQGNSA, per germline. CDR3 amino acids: CASSLVYRTPDTQYF. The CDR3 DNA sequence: TGTGCCAGCAGCTTAGTATACAGGACCCCAGATACGCAGTATTTT.

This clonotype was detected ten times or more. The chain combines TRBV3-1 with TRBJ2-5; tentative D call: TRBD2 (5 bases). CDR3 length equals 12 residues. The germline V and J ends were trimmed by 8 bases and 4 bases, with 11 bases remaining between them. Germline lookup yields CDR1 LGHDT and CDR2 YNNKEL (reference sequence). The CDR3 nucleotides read TGTGCCAGCCGAGGGCCCGGAGAGACCCAGTACTTC. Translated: CASRGPGETQYF.

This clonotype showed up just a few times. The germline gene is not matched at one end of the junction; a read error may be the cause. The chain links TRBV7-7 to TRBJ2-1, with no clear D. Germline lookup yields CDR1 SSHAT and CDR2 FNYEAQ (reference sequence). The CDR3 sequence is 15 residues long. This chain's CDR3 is CASSLEEATNNEQFF. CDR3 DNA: TGTGCTAGCAGCTTAGAAGAGGCTACCAACAATGAGCAGTTCTTC.

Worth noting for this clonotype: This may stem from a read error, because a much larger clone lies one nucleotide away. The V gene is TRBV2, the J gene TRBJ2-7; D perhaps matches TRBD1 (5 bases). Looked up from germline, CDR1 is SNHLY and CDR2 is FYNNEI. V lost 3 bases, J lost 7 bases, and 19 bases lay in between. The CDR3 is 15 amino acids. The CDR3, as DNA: TGTGCCAGCAGTGAGGGGCAGAATATGGACAATGAGCAGTACTTC. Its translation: CASSEGQNMDNEQYF.

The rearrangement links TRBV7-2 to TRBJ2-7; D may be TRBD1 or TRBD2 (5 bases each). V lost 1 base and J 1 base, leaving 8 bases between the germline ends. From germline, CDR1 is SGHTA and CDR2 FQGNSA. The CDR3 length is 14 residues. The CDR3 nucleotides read TGTGCCAGCAGCTTAGGAGGGGCTTCCTACGAGCAGTACTTC. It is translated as CASSLGGASYEQYF. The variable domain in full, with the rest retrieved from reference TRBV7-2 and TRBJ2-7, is GAGVSQSPSNKVTEKGKDVELRCDPISGHTALYWYRQSLGQGLEFLIYFQGNSAPDKSGLPSDRFSAERTGGSVSTLTIQRTQQEDSAVYLCASSLGGASYEQYFGPGTRLTVT.

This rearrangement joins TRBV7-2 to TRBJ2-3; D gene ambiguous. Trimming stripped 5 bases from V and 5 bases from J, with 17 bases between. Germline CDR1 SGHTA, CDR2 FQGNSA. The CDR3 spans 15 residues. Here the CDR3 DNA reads TGTGCCAGCAGCCCCCCATCTTCTGGCCGAGATACGCAGTATTTT. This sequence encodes CASSPPSSGRDTQYF.

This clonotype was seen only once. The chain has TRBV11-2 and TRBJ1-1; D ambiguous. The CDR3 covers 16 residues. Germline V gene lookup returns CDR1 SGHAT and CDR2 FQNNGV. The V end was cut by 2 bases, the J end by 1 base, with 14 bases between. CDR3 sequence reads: CASSLSGSVWNTEAFF. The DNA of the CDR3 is TGTGCCAGCAGCTTATCCGGAAGTGTTTGGAACACTGAAGCTTTCTTT.

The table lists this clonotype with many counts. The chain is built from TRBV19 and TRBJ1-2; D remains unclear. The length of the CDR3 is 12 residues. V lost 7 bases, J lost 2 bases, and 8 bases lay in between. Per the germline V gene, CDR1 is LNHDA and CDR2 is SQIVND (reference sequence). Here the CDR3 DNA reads TGTGCCAGTACGCTGGGGAACTATGGCTACACCTTC. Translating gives CASTLGNYGYTF.

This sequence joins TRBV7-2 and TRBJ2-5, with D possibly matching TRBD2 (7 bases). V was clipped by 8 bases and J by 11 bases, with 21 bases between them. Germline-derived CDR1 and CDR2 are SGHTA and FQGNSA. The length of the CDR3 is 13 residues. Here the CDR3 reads CASRVRERGEQYF. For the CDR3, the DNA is TGTGCCAGCCGTGTGCGGGAGAGGGGGGAGCAGTACTTC.

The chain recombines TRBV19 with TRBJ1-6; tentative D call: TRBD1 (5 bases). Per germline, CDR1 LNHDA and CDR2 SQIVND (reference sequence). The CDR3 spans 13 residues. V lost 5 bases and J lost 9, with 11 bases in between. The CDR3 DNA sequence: TGTGCCAGTAGTTTGGGGCATGGTTCACCCCTCCACTTT. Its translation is CASSLGHGSPLHF.

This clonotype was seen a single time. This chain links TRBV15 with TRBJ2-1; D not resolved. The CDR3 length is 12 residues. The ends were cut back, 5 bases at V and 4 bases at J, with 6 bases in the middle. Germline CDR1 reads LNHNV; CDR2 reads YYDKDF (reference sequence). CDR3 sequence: CATSDAYNEQFF. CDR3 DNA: TGTGCCACCAGCGACGCTTACAATGAGCAGTTCTTC.

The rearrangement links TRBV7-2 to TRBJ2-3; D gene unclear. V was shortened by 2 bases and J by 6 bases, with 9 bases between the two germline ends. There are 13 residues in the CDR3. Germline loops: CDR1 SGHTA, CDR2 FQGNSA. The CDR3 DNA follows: TGTGCCAGCAGCTTACCGCAAGCGGATACGCAGTATTTT. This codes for CASSLPQADTQYF. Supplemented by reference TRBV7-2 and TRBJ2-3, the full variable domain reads GAGVSQSPSNKVTEKGKDVELRCDPISGHTALYWYRQSLGQGLEFLIYFQGNSAPDKSGLPSDRFSAERTGGSVSTLTIQRTQQEDSAVYLCASSLPQADTQYFGPGTRLTVL.

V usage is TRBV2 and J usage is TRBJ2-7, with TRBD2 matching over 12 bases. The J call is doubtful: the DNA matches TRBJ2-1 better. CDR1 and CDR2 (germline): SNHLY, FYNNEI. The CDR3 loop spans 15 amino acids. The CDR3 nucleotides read TGTGCCAGCAGGGACGGACTAGCGGGATGGAATGAGCAGTTCTTC. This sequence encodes CASRDGLAGWNEQFF.

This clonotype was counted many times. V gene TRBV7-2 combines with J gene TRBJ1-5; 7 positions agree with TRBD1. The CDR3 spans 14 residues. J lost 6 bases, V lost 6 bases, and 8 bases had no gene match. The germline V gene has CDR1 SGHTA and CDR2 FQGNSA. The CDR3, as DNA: TGTGCCAGCAGTCAACAGGGGTGGGGTCAGCCCCAGCATTTT. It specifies CASSQQGWGQPQHF.

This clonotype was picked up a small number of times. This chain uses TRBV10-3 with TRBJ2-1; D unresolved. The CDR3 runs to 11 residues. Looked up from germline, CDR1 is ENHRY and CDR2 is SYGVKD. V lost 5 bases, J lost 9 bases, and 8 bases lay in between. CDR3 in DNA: TGTGCCATCAGTATGAATGGTGAGCAGTTCTTC. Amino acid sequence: CAISMNGEQFF.

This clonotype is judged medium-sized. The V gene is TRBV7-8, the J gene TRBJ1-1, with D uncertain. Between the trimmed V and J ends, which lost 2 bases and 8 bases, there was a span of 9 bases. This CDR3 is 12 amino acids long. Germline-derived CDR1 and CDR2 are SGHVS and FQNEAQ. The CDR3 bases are TGTGCCAGCAGCTTAAACTCTGGAGAAGCTTTCTTT. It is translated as CASSLNSGEAFF.

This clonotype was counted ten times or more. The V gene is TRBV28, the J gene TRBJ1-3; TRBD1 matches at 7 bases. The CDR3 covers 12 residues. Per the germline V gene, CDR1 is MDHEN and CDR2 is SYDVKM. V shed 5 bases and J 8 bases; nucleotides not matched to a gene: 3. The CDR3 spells CASSETGDTIYF. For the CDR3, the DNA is TGTGCCAGCAGTGAAACAGGGGACACCATATATTTT.

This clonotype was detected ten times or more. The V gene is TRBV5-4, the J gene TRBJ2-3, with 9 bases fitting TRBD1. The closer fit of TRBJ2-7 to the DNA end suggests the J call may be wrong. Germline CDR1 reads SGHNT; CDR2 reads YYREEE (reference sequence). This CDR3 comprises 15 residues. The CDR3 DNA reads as TGTGCCAGCAGCACCCCCGGGACAGGGTGGAGAGAGCAGTACTTC. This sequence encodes CASSTPGTGWREQYF.

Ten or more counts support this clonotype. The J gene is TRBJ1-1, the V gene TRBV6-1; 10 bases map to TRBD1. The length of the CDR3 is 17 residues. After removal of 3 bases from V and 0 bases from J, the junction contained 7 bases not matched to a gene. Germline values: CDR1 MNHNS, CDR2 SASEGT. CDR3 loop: CASSDRKGQGLNTEAFF. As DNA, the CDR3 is TGTGCCAGCAGTGATCGTAAGGGACAGGGGTTGAACACTGAAGCTTTCTTT.

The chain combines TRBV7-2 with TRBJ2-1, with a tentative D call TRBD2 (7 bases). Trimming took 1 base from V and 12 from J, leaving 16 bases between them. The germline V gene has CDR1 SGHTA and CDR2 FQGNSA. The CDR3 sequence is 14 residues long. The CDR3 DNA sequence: TGTGCCAGCAGCTTAGAAGGGCGGGGGACATCGCAGTTCTTC. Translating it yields CASSLEGRGTSQFF.

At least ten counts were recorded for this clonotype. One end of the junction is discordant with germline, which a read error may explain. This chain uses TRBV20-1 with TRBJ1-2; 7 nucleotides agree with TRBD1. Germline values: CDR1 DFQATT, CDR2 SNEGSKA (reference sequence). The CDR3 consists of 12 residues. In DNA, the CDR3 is TGCAGTGCTAGAAAGGGGACAGTGGGATGTCTATTC. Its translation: CSARKGTVGCLF.

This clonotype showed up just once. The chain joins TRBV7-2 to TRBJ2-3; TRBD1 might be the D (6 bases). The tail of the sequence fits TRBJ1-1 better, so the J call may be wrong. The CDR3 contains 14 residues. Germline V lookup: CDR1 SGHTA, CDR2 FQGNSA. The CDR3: CASSRDTRTPEAFF. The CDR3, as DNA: TGTGCCAGCAGCCGGGACACCCGGACGCCAGAAGCTTTCTTT.

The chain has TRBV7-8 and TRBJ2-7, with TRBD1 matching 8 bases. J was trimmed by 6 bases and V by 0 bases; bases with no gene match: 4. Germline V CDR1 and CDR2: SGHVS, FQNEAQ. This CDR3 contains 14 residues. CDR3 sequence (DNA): TGTGCCAGCAGCTTAGCACAGGGGGGTGCCGAGCAGTACTTC. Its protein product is CASSLAQGGAEQYF. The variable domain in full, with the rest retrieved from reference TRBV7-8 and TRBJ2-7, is GAGVSQSPRYKVAKRGQDVALRCDPISGHVSLFWYQQALGQGPEFLTYFQNEAQLDKSGLPSDRFFAERPEGSVSTLKIQRTQQEDSAVYLCASSLAQGGAEQYFGPGTRLTVT.

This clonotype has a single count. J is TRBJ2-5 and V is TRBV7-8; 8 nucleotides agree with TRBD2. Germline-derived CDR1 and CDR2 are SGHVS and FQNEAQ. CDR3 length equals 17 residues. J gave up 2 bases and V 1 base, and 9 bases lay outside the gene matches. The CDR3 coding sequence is TGTGCCAGCAGCTTAGGTGGGACTGCGGGAGGTCAAGAGACCCAGTACTTC. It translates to CASSLGGTAGGQETQYF.

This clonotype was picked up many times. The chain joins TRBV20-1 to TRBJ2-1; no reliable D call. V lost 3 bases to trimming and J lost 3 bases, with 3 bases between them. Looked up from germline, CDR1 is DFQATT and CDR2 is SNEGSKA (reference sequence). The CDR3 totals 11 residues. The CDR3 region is CSARDYNEQFF. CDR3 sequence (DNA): TGCAGTGCTAGGGACTACAATGAGCAGTTCTTC.

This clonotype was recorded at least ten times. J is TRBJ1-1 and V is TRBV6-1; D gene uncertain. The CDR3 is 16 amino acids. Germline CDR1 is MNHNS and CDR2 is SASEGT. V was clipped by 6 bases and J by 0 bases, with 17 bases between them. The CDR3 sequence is CASSHTRTGLNTEAFF. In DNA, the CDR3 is TGTGCCAGCAGCCATACCCGGACGGGGTTGAACACTGAAGCTTTCTTT.

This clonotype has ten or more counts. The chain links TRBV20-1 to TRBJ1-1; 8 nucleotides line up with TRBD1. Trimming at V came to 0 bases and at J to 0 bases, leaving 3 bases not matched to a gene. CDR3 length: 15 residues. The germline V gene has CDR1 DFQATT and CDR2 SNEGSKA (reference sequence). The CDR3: CSARDWDRMNTEAFF. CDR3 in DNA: TGCAGTGCTAGAGATTGGGACAGGATGAACACTGAAGCTTTCTTT.

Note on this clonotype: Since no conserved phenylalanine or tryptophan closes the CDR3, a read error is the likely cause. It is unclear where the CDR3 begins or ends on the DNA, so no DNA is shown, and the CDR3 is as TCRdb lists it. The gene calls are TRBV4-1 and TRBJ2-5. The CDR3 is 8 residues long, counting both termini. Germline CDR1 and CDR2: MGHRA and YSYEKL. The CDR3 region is CASSQPKS.

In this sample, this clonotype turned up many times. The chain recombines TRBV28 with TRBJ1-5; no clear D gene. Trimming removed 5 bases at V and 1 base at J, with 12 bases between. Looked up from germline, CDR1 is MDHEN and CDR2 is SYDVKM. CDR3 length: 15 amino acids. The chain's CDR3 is CASSLPLGSNQPQHF. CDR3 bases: TGTGCCAGCAGTCTTCCACTGGGGAGCAATCAGCCCCAGCATTTT.